One and the same sample provided the 5 T cell receptor beta chains below, sequenced in a study of siplizumab effects on memory and regulatory T cells. Sequenced by immunoSEQ multiplex PCR; TCRdb stores in-frame clones only, minus some. This table holds around 95,000 clones, 75% to 95% found once. Material for sequencing was CD4+ T cells sorted from blood. The origin of the receptors is a human donor in good health.

J is TRBJ2-7 and V is TRBV20-1; no firm D call. V lost 6 bases to trimming and J lost 5 bases, with 5 bases between them. Germline V gene lookup returns CDR1 DFQATT and CDR2 SNEGSKA (reference sequence). CDR3 size: 9 residues. DNA of the CDR3: TGCAGTGCCCCCCACGAGCAGTACTTC. Protein sequence: CSAPHEQYF.

CDR3 in amino acids: CASSLRLAGSTDTQYF. CDR3 DNA sequence: TGTGCCAGCAGTTTGAGGCTAGCGGGAAGCACAGATACGCAGTATTTT. This chain connects TRBV27 to TRBJ2-3; 9 bases match TRBD2. In germline, CDR1 is MNHEY, CDR2 SMNVEV (reference sequence). V dropped 3 bases and J dropped 0; count of bases not matched to a gene: 4. The CDR3 runs 16 residues.

J is TRBJ1-2 and V is TRBV7-2; D possibly corresponds to TRBD1 (5 bases). V was pared by 0 bases and J by 7 bases, with 15 bases between. The CDR3 has 15 residues. The germline CDR1 and CDR2 sequences are SGHTA and FQGNSA. The CDR3 protein is CASSLAAGSYTGYTF. The CDR3 DNA sequence: TGTGCCAGCAGCTTAGCGGCAGGGTCCTACACTGGCTACACCTTC.

Concerning this clone itself: The junction shows a germline mismatch at one end, possibly a read error. The rearrangement uses TRBV30 and TRBJ1-2, with D hard to call. The CDR3 is made up of 13 amino acids. Germline V gene data show CDR1 as GTSNPN and CDR2 as SVGIG (reference sequence). The CDR3 DNA sequence: TGTGCCTGGAGTGTAAGGAGTCCTAATGACCTTAACTTC. Residues: CAWSVRSPNDLNF. Filled out from reference TRBV30 and TRBJ1-2, the complete variable domain reads SQTIHQWPATLVQPVGSPLSLECTVEGTSNPNLYWYRQAAGRGLQLLFYSVGIGQISSEVPQNLSASRPQDRQFILSSKKLLLSDSGFYLCAWSVRSPNDLNFGSGTRLTVV.

The DNA of the CDR3 is TGCGCCAGCAGCTTCGGGACGAACACTGAAGCTTTCTTT. Protein product: CASSFGTNTEAFF. This chain joins TRBV5-1 and TRBJ1-1, with a tentative D call TRBD1 (5 bases). The CDR3 sequence is 13 residues long. The ends were cut back, 2 bases at V and 1 base at J, with 6 bases in the middle. Germline V lookup: CDR1 SGHRS, CDR2 YFSETQ.